A single sample gave rise to the 3 T cell receptor beta chains below, sequenced in a study of spatial heterogeneity in lung cancer. Each CDR3 protein is one row after TCRdb ran MiXCR on the 5' RACE reads. Altogether around 7,800 distinct CDR3 sequences are present, 8.5% to 10% being singletons, with the ten largest covering about 45%. Indicated time point: sample taken at primary tumor resection. Sequenced material: PBMCs, taken at surgery. These receptors were obtained from a male donor with early-stage non-small cell lung cancer.

V gene TRBV27 combines with J gene TRBJ1-2; D possibly corresponds to TRBD1 (5 bases). CDR3 size: 14 residues. The V gene lost 5 bases and the J gene lost 5 bases, with 15 bases spanning the gap. CDR1 is MNHEY and CDR2 is SMNVEV in the germline V gene (reference sequence). DNA for the CDR3: TGTGCCAGCAGTGCCCCAGGCAAGGGGTATGGCTACACCTTC. Encoded protein: CASSAPGKGYGYTF.

In this sample, this clonotype turned up many times. This chain uses TRBV28 with TRBJ2-3, with D possibly TRBD2 on 5 matching bases. V shed 9 bases and J shed 5 bases, with 15 bases lying between them. CDR3 length: 13 residues. The germline V gene encodes CDR1 MDHEN and CDR2 SYDVKM. In nucleotides, the CDR3 is TGTGCCAGTCTAAGAAGCGGCGGAGATACGCAGTATTTT. Protein: CASLRSGGDTQYF. The complete variable domain, with remaining parts taken from reference TRBV28 and TRBJ2-3, reads DVKVTQSSRYLVKRTGEKVFLECVQDMDHENMFWYRQDPGLGLRLIYFSYDVKMKEKGDIPEGYSVSREKKERFSLILESASTNQTSMYLCASLRSGGDTQYFGPGTRLTVL.

The V gene is TRBV20-1, the J gene TRBJ1-1; D remains ambiguous. Trimming pared 6 bases from V and 4 bases from J, leaving 12 bases between. The CDR3 contains 12 residues. Germline loops: CDR1 DFQATT, CDR2 SNEGSKA (reference sequence). The CDR3 coding sequence is TGCAGTGCCAGGCGGTGGGGCACTGAAGCTTTCTTT. Its translation: CSARRWGTEAFF.